These T cell receptor beta chains were read from a single sample in a study of blood T cell repertoires in COVID-19. Data came from immunoSEQ multiplex PCR; TCRdb stores just in-frame clones and leaves some out. The table shows tens of thousands of clones, with 82% occurring only once. What was sequenced was peripheral blood. All receptors derive from a human donor in a cohort sampled during active COVID-19. The CDR3 runs from the conserved cysteine through the conserved F or W. The D gene is left open where the match is weak. Part of the rows lack a size; the others show once, few, many or a class for expanded clones.

j_call: TRBJ2-3
clone_size: few
d_call: TRBD2
v_call: TRBV4-1
cdr3_nt: TGCGCCAGCAGCCAAGGCCCTCTCCGTCTAGGAGCGGGGGTAGGGGATACGCAGTATTTT
cdr3_aa: CASSQGPLRLGAGVGDTQYF

j_call: TRBJ2-3
clone_size: NA
d_call: TRBD1
v_call: TRBV24-1
cdr3_nt: TGTGCCACCAAGGACAGGGGGATAGATACGCAGTATTTT
cdr3_aa: CATKDRGIDTQYF

j_call: TRBJ1-1
clone_size: once
d_call: TRBD1
v_call: TRBV7-2
cdr3_nt: TGTGCCAGCAGCTTTACAGGGGGAGGGACTGAAGCTTTCTTT
cdr3_aa: CASSFTGGGTEAFF

j_call: TRBJ2-1
clone_size: NA
d_call: NA
v_call: TRBV7-6
cdr3_nt: TGTGCCAGCAGGCCAGGGGGAGGCTCCTACAATGAGCAGTTCTTC
cdr3_aa: CASRPGGGSYNEQFF

j_call: TRBJ2-2
clone_size: few
d_call: TRBD1
v_call: TRBV5-1
cdr3_nt: TGCGCCAGCAGCGAGCGACAGGGACGCGGGGAGCTGTTTTTT
cdr3_aa: CASSERQGRGELFF

j_call: TRBJ2-2
clone_size: NA
d_call: TRBD1
v_call: TRBV3-1/TRBV3-2
cdr3_nt: TGTGCCAGCAGCCATAGATGGGGACAGACATCGGCCTGGGCCGGGGAGCTGTTTTTT
cdr3_aa: CASSHRWGQTSAWAGELFF

j_call: TRBJ2-7
clone_size: NA
d_call: NA
v_call: TRBV12-3/TRBV12-4
cdr3_nt: TGTGCCAGCAGTTCCCCTGCCTACGAGCAGTACTTC
cdr3_aa: CASSSPAYEQYF

j_call: TRBJ2-7
clone_size: NA
d_call: TRBD2
v_call: TRBV18
cdr3_nt: TGTGCCAGCTCTAACGGGGGGGACGGAGTGTACGAGCAGTACTTC
cdr3_aa: CASSNGGDGVYEQYF

j_call: TRBJ1-4
clone_size: NA
d_call: TRBD1
v_call: TRBV29-1
cdr3_nt: TGCAGCGCCTACCGGACAGGGGAGGAACTGTTTTTT
cdr3_aa: CSAYRTGEELFF

j_call: TRBJ2-7
clone_size: few
d_call: NA
v_call: TRBV5-6
cdr3_nt: TGTGCCAGCAGCTTGGCGGGTGGAGGATCCTACGAGCAGTACTTC
cdr3_aa: CASSLAGGGSYEQYF

j_call: TRBJ1-5
clone_size: NA
d_call: NA
v_call: TRBV6-2/TRBV6-3
cdr3_nt: TGTGCCAGCAGCTTTACCTCCAGGAATCAGCCCCAGCATTTT
cdr3_aa: CASSFTSRNQPQHF